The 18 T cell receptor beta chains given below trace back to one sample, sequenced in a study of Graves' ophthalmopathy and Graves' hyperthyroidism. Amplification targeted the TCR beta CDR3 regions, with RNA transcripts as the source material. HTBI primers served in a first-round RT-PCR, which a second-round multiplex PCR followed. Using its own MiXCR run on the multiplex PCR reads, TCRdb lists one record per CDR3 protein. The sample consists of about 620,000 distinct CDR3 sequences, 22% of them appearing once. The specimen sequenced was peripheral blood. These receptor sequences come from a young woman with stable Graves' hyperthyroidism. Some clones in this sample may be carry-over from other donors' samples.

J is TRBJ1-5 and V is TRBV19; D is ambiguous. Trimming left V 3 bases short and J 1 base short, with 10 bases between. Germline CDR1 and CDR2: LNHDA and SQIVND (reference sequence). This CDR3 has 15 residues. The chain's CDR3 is CASSMSTASNQPQHF. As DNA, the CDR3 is TGTGCCAGTAGTATGAGTACGGCGAGCAATCAGCCCCAGCATTTT.

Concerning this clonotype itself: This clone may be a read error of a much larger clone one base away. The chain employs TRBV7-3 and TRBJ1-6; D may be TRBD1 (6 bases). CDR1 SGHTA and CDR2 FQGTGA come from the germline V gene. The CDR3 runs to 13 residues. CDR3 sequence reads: CASSITGRSPLHF. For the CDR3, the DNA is TGTGCCAGCAGCATAACAGGGCGATCACCCCTCCACTTT.

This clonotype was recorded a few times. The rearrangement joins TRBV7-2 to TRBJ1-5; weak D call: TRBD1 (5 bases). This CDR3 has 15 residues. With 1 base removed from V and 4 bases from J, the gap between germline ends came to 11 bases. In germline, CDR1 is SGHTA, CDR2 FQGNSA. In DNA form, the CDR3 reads TGTGCCAGCAGCTTAGGGTGGGACCGAAATCAGCCCCAGCATTTT. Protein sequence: CASSLGWDRNQPQHF.

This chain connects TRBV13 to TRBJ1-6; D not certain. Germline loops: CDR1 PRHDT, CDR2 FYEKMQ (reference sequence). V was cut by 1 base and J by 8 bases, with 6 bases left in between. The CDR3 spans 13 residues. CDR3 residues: CASSLARDSPLHF. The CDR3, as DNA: TGTGCCAGCAGCTTAGCTCGGGATTCACCCCTCCACTTT.

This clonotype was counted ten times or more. CDR3 bases: TGTGCCAGCAGTTTTCCCGAGGGGAGGAACACTGAAGCTTTCTTT. Translated: CASSFPEGRNTEAFF. The rearrangement joins TRBV28 to TRBJ1-1; D might be TRBD1 (5 bases). Germline V lookup: CDR1 MDHEN, CDR2 SYDVKM. Trimming left V 3 bases short and J 1 base short, with 12 bases between. CDR3 size: 15 residues.

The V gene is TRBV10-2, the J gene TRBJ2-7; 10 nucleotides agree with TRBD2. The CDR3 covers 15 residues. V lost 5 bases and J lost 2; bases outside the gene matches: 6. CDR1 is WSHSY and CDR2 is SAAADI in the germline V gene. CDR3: CASSLSGREAYEQYF. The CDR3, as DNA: TGCGCCAGCAGTCTAAGCGGGAGGGAAGCCTACGAGCAGTACTTC.

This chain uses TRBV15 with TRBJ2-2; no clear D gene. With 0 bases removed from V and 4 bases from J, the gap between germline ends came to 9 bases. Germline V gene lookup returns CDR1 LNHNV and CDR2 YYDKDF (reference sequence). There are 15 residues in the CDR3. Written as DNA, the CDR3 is TGTGCCACCAGCAGAGAGGAACTGGCCACCGGGGAGCTGTTTTTT. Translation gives CATSREELATGELFF.

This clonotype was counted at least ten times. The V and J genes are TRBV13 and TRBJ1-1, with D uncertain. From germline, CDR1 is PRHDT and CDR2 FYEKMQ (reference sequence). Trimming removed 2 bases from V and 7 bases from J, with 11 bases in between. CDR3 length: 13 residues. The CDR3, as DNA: TGTGCCAGCAGCTTATTTCTCGTGAATGAAGCTTTCTTT. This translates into CASSLFLVNEAFF.

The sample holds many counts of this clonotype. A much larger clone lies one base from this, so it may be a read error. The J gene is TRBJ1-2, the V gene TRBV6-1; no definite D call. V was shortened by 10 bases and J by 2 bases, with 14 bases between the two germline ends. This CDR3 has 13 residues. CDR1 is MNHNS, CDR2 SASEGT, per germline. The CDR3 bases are TGTGCCACAACTCAAGATGAAAACTATGGCTACACCTTC. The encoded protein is CATTQDENYGYTF.

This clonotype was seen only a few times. The CDR3 region is CSANPGQGERNIQYF. The CDR3 nucleotides are TGCAGTGCTAACCCCGGACAGGGAGAGAGAAACATTCAGTACTTC. The rearrangement uses TRBV20-1 and TRBJ2-4; 8 nucleotides align to TRBD1. This CDR3 region has 15 residues. Germline CDR1 reads DFQATT; CDR2 reads SNEGSKA (reference sequence). V gave up 4 bases and J gave up 6 bases; unmatched junction bases: 11.

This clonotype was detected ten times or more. CDR3: CSARRDLNQPQHF. CDR3 in DNA: TGCAGTGCTCGGAGGGATCTCAATCAGCCCCAGCATTTT. This chain links TRBV20-1 with TRBJ1-5, with D hard to call. The CDR3 is made up of 13 amino acids. Germline loops: CDR1 DFQATT, CDR2 SNEGSKA (reference sequence). V was shortened by 5 bases and J by 3 bases, with 11 bases between the two germline ends.

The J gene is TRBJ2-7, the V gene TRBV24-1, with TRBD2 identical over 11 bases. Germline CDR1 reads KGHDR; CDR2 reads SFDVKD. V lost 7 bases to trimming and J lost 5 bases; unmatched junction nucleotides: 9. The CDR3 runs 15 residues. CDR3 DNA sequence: TGTGCCACCAGCGACACTAGCGGGAGATCGGACGAGCAGTACTTC. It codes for CATSDTSGRSDEQYF.

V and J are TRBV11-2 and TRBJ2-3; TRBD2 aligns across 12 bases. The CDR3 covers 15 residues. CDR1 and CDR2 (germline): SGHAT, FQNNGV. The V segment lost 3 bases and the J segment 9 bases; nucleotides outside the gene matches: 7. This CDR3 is CASSLNLAGGGTQYF. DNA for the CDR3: TGTGCCAGCAGCTTGAACCTAGCGGGGGGGGGGACGCAGTATTTT. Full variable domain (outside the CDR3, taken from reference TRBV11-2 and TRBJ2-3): EAGVAQSPRYKIIEKRQSVAFWCNPISGHATLYWYQQILGQGPKLLIQFQNNGVVDDSQLPKDRFSAERLKGVDSTLKIQPAKLEDSAVYLCASSLNLAGGGTQYFGPGTRLTVL.

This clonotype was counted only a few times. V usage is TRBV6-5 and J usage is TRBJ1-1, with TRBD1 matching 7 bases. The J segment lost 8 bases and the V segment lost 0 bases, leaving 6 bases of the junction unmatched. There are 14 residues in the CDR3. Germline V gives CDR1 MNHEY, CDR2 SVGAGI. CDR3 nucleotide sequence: TGTGCCAGCAGTTACTCGGGGACAGCGGCAGAAGCTTTCTTT. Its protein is CASSYSGTAAEAFF.

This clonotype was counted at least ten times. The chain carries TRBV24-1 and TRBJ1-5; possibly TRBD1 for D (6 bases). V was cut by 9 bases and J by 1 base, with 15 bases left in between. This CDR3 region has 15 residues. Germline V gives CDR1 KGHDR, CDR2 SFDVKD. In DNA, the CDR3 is TGTGCCACCCAAAGCCGAGGGACAAGCAATCAGCCCCAGCATTTT. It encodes CATQSRGTSNQPQHF.

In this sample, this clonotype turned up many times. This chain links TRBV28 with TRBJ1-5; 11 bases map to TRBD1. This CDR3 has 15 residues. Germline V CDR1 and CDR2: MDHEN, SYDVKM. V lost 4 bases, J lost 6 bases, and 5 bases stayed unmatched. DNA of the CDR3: TGTGCCAGCAGTTCTCGGACAGGGGGCTCTCAGCCCCAGCATTTT. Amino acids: CASSSRTGGSQPQHF. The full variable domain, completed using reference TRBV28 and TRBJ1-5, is DVKVTQSSRYLVKRTGEKVFLECVQDMDHENMFWYRQDPGLGLRLIYFSYDVKMKEKGDIPEGYSVSREKKERFSLILESASTNQTSMYLCASSSRTGGSQPQHFGDGTRLSIL.

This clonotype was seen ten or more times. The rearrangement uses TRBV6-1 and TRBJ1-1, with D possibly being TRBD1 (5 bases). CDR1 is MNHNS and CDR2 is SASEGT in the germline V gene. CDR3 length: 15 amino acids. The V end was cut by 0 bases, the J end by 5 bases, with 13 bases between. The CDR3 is CASSEARLGGTEAFF. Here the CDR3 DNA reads TGTGCCAGCAGTGAAGCGCGGTTGGGGGGGACTGAAGCTTTCTTT.

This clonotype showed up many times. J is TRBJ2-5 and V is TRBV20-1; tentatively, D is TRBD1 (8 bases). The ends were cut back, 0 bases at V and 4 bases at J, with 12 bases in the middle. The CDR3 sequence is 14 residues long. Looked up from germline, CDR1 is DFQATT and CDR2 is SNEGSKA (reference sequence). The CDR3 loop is CSARDHRGGETQYF. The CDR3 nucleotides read TGCAGTGCTAGAGATCACAGGGGGGGAGAGACCCAGTACTTC.